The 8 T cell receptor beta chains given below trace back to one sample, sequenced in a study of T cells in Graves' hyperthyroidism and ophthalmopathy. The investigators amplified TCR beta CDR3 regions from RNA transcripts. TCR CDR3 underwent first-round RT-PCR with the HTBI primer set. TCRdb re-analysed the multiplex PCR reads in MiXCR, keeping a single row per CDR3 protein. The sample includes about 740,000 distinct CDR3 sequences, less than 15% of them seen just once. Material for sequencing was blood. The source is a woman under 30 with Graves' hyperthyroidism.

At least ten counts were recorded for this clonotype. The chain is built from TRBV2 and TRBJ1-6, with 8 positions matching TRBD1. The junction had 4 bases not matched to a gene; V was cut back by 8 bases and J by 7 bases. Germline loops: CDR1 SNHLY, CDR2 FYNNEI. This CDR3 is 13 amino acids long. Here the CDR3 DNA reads TGTGCCAGCCTCCGGGACAGGAATTCACCCCTCCACTTT. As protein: CASLRDRNSPLHF.

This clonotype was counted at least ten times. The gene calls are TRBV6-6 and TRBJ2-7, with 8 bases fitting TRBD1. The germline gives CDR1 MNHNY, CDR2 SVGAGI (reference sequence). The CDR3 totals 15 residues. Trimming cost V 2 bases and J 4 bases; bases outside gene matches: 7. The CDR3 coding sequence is TGTGCCAGCAGTTACGAGGGGACAGGAGATTACGAGCAGTACTTC. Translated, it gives CASSYEGTGDYEQYF.

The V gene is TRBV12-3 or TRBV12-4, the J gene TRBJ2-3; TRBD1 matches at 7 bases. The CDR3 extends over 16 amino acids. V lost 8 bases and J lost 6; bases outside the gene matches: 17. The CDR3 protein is CASDSTRQGTVDTQYF. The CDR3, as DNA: TGTGCCAGCGATTCGACGAGACAGGGAACAGTGGATACGCAGTATTTT.

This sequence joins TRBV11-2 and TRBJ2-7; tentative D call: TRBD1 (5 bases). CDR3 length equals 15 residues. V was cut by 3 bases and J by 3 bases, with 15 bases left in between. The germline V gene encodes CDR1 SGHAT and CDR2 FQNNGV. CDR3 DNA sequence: TGTGCCAGCAGCTTCAAAACAGGTCTCCTCTACGAGCAGTACTTC. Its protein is CASSFKTGLLYEQYF.

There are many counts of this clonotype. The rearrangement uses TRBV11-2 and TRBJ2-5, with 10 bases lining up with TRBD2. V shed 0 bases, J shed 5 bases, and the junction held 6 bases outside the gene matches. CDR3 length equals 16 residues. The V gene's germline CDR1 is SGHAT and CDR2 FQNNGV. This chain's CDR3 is CASSLDSLAGWETQYF. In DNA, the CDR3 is TGTGCCAGCAGCTTAGATTCACTAGCGGGGTGGGAGACCCAGTACTTC.

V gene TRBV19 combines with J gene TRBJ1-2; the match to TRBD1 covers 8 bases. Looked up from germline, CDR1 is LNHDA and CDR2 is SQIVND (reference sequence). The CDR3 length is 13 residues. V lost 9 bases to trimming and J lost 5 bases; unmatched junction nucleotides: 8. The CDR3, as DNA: TGTGCCAGCCGGACAGGGAGTCAATATGGCTACACCTTC. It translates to CASRTGSQYGYTF.

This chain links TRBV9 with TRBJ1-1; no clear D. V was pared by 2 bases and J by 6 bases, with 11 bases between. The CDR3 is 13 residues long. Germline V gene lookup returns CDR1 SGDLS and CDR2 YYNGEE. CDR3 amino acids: CASSVGLAAEAFF. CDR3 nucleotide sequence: TGTGCCAGCAGCGTTGGACTGGCGGCTGAAGCTTTCTTT. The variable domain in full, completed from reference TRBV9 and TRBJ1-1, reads DSGVTQTPKHLITATGQRVTLRCSPRSGDLSVYWYQQSLDQGLQFLIQYYNGEERAKGNILERFSAQQFPDLHSELNLSSLELGDSALYFCASSVGLAAEAFFGQGTRLTVV.

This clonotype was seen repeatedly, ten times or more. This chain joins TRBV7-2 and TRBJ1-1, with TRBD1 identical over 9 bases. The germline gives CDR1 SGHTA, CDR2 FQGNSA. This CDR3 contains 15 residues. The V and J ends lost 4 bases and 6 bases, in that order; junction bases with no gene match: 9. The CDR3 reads CASSSHRGRTSEAFF. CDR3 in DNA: TGTGCCAGCAGCTCCCACAGGGGGCGGACCTCTGAAGCTTTCTTT.